The 12 T cell receptor beta chains below all came from one sample that was sequenced in a study of blood T cells in healthy people across ages. With a J-beta primer mix and a sample-barcoded 5' primer, a second PCR ran about 7 to 12 cycles. TCRdb reanalysed the 5' RACE reads using MiXCR and keeps one entry per CDR3 protein. The sample holds around 500,000 distinct CDR3 sequences, 45% to 55% seen once. The sequenced sample consisted of blood. Receptors originate from an elderly man in good health.

V is TRBV7-2 and J is TRBJ2-5, with TRBD2 matching 8 bases. After removal of 1 base from V and 11 bases from J, the junction contained 6 bases not matched to a gene. CDR1 is SGHTA and CDR2 is FQGNSA in the germline V gene. The CDR3 length is 13 residues. This CDR3 is CASSLDGRGEQYF. The DNA of the CDR3 is TGTGCCAGCAGCTTAGACGGGCGGGGGGAGCAGTACTTC.

This chain joins TRBV9 and TRBJ2-3; D is perhaps TRBD1 (6 bases). CDR1 SGDLS and CDR2 YYNGEE come from the germline V gene. The CDR3 sequence is 17 residues long. The V end was cut by 3 bases, the J end by 0 bases, with 17 bases between. CDR3 sequence: CASSAPGHLSSTDTQYF. CDR3 in DNA: TGTGCCAGCAGCGCCCCGGGACATCTTTCTAGCACAGATACGCAGTATTTT. Drawing the rest from reference TRBV9 and TRBJ2-3, the complete variable domain is DSGVTQTPKHLITATGQRVTLRCSPRSGDLSVYWYQQSLDQGLQFLIQYYNGEERAKGNILERFSAQQFPDLHSELNLSSLELGDSALYFCASSAPGHLSSTDTQYFGPGTRLTVL.

The chain recombines TRBV3-1 with TRBJ2-7; 7 positions match TRBD1. V was clipped by 5 bases and J by 3 bases; unmatched bases: 7. CDR3 size: 14 residues. CDR1 and CDR2 from the germline V gene are LGHDT and YNNKEL (reference sequence). The CDR3: CASSSGTAVYEQYF. In nucleotides, the CDR3 is TGTGCCAGCAGCTCAGGGACAGCGGTCTACGAGCAGTACTTC.

This clonotype was seen only a few times. The chain has TRBV20-1 and TRBJ2-3; TRBD1 aligns across 8 bases. Trimming took 0 bases from V and 8 from J; bases not matched to a gene: 7. The CDR3 consists of 14 residues. The germline V gene encodes CDR1 DFQATT and CDR2 SNEGSKA (reference sequence). The CDR3 spells CSARDVRGLGTQYF. CDR3 coding DNA: TGCAGTGCTAGAGATGTCAGGGGGCTGGGTACGCAGTATTTT.

The CDR3 DNA is TGCAGTGCTAGAAAGGCTAGCGGGGGCCTCCTGCAAGAGACCCAGTACTTC. This sequence encodes CSARKASGGLLQETQYF. This chain links TRBV20-1 with TRBJ2-5; 10 bases line up with TRBD2. Germline loops: CDR1 DFQATT, CDR2 SNEGSKA (reference sequence). The CDR3 consists of 17 residues. V lost 2 bases, J lost 2 bases, and 11 bases stayed unmatched.

J is TRBJ2-3 and V is TRBV4-3, with D perhaps given as TRBD1 or TRBD2 (5 bases each). CDR1 LGHNA and CDR2 YSLEER come from the germline V gene. This CDR3 region has 13 residues. The germline V and J ends were trimmed by 1 base and 10 bases, with 12 bases remaining between them. CDR3 DNA sequence: TGCGCCAGCAGCCAAGTTGGGGGTGAGGCGCAGTATTTT. Translated, it gives CASSQVGGEAQYF.

The chain uses TRBV20-1 and TRBJ2-7; D may match TRBD1 or TRBD2 (5 bases each). The J call may be faulty, since TRBJ2-5 better matches the DNA end. CDR1 DFQATT and CDR2 SNEGSKA come from the germline V gene (reference sequence). CDR3 size: 15 residues. The CDR3 sequence is CSAQGPSVSGETQYF. CDR3 in DNA: TGCAGTGCTCAGGGACCGAGCGTTTCGGGGGAGACCCAGTACTTC.

This clonotype has a single count. The chain recombines TRBV29-1 with TRBJ2-7; D remains ambiguous. This CDR3 comprises 11 residues. V dropped 7 bases and J dropped 9 bases, with 16 bases sitting between them. Per the germline V gene, CDR1 is SQVTM and CDR2 is ANQGSEA. The CDR3 coding sequence is TGCAGCGCCTCTCATTCGTGGGGGCAGTACTTC. It yields the protein CSASHSWGQYF.

The chain has TRBV7-2 and TRBJ1-4; 8 bases align to TRBD1. This CDR3 is built from 18 residues. Germline CDR1 reads SGHTA; CDR2 reads FQGNSA. The V gene end was trimmed by 5 bases and the J gene end by 8 bases; junction bases not matched to a gene: 19. The CDR3: CASSRDGQGTAFPEKLFF. CDR3 bases: TGTGCCAGCAGCAGAGACGGACAGGGTACAGCTTTCCCCGAAAAACTGTTTTTT. Complete variable domain (other parts from reference TRBV7-2 and TRBJ1-4): GAGVSQSPSNKVTEKGKDVELRCDPISGHTALYWYRQSLGQGLEFLIYFQGNSAPDKSGLPSDRFSAERTGGSVSTLTIQRTQQEDSAVYLCASSRDGQGTAFPEKLFFGSGTQLSVL.

This clonotype was observed a handful of times. The V call is TRBV10-3, the J call TRBJ2-7; 9 positions agree with TRBD1. With V trimmed by 1 base and J by 5 bases, 9 bases remained unmatched. Germline assignment: CDR1 ENHRY and CDR2 SYGVKD. The CDR3 covers 16 residues. In DNA, the CDR3 is TGTGCCATCAGTGAGTTATCCCCGGGACAGGGCGACGAGCAGTACTTC. Amino acid sequence: CAISELSPGQGDEQYF.

This chain links TRBV20-1 with TRBJ2-1; 7 nucleotides match TRBD1. Germline CDR1 and CDR2: DFQATT and SNEGSKA (reference sequence). This CDR3 comprises 12 residues. With 6 bases clipped from V and 5 bases from J, the junction kept 4 bases outside the gene matches. The CDR3 region has the DNA TGCAGTGCGCGGACAGGACACAATGAGCAGTTCTTC. Its translation is CSARTGHNEQFF.

This clonotype has just a few counts. The chain has TRBV5-1 and TRBJ2-3; the D gene is possibly TRBD1 (5 bases). CDR1 SGHRS and CDR2 YFSETQ come from the germline V gene. The CDR3 spans 14 residues. Deletions cut 0 bases from V and 4 bases from J, with 9 bases between. CDR3 sequence (DNA): TGCGCCAGCAGCTTGGGACAGAGCGCAGATACGCAGTATTTT. Translated, it gives CASSLGQSADTQYF.